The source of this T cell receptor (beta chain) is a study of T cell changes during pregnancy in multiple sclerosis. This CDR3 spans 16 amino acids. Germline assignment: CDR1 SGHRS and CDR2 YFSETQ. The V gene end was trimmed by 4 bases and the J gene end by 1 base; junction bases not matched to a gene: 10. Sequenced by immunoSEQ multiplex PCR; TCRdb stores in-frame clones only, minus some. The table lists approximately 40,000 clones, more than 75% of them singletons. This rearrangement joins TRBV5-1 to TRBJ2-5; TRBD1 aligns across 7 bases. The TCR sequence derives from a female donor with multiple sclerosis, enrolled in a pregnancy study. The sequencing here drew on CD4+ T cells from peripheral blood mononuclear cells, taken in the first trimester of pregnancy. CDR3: CASSARDSRRQETQYF. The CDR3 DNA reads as TGCGCCAGCAGCGCCCGGGACAGCCGGCGCCAAGAGACCCAGTACTTC.